The 29 T cell receptor beta chains below come from one sample, sequenced in a study of blood T cell repertoires in COVID-19. Sequencing was performed with immunoSEQ multiplex PCR; in TCRdb, only in-frame clones are kept and a portion is missing. The data hold tens of thousands of clones, with 89% observed a single time. Sequencing was done on a sample of peripheral blood. These receptors were taken from a man aged 65-85 years with active or convalescent COVID-19.

The J gene is TRBJ1-2, the V gene TRBV6-5, with D uncertain. The germline CDR1 and CDR2 sequences are MNHEY and SVGAGI. CDR3 length equals 15 residues. Deletions cut 6 bases from V and 9 bases from J, with 23 bases between. The CDR3 DNA sequence: TGTGCCAGCAGACAAACCCCGGAGGGCCTCGAGAGCTACACCTTC. Residues: CASRQTPEGLESYTF.

The chain is built from TRBV5-1 and TRBJ2-7, with 8 bases fitting TRBD1. Germline-derived CDR1 and CDR2 are SGHRS and YFSETQ. The CDR3 is 14 amino acids. Trimming took 1 base from V and 2 from J; bases not matched to a gene: 2. The CDR3, as DNA: TGCGCCAGCAGCTTGCTACAGGGGGCCTACGAGCAGTACTTC. Its translation: CASSLLQGAYEQYF.

The CDR3 region is CASSSWTDSNQPQHF. For the CDR3, the DNA is TGTGCCAGCAGCTCATGGACAGATAGCAATCAGCCCCAGCATTTT. The chain links TRBV7-2 to TRBJ1-5, with D possibly matching TRBD1 (6 bases). V lost 4 bases and J 0 bases, leaving 10 bases between the germline ends. The CDR3 runs 15 residues. Germline CDR1 SGHTA, CDR2 FQGNSA.

The V call is TRBV4-2, the J call TRBJ1-2, with a tentative D call TRBD1 (5 bases). Per the germline V gene, CDR1 is LGHNA and CDR2 is YNFKEQ. V lost 4 bases and J lost 4, with 19 bases in between. The CDR3 runs to 16 residues. This CDR3 reads CASSLLTGGGSYGYTF. The CDR3 coding sequence is TGTGCCAGCAGCCTATTGACCGGGGGGGGTAGCTATGGCTACACCTTC.

The chain employs TRBV4-2 and TRBJ2-1; 12 bases match TRBD2. The length of the CDR3 is 16 residues. Looked up from germline, CDR1 is LGHNA and CDR2 is YNFKEQ. V was pared by 4 bases and J by 1 base, with 2 bases of the junction left unmatched. In DNA, the CDR3 is TGTGCCAGCAGCCGAGGACTAGCGGGGTCCTACAATGAGCAGTTCTTC. It is translated as CASSRGLAGSYNEQFF.

This sequence joins TRBV30 and TRBJ2-1, with D unresolved. The CDR3 runs to 11 residues. V lost 2 bases, J lost 5 bases, and 4 bases lay in between. Germline values: CDR1 GTSNPN, CDR2 SVGIG (reference sequence). CDR3 loop: CAWSYDNEQFF. CDR3 DNA: TGTGCCTGGAGTTATGACAATGAGCAGTTCTTC.

The rearrangement joins TRBV19 to TRBJ1-2; the D is unclear. Trimming left V 4 bases short and J 0 bases short, with 12 bases between. CDR3 length equals 15 residues. CDR1 is LNHDA and CDR2 is SQIVND in the germline V gene (reference sequence). The CDR3 is CASSKVEGSNYGYTF. The CDR3 coding sequence is TGTGCCAGTAGTAAAGTTGAGGGATCTAACTATGGCTACACCTTC.

The chain uses TRBV27 and TRBJ2-5; 8 bases match TRBD2. The CDR3 loop spans 16 amino acids. Germline V gives CDR1 MNHEY, CDR2 SMNVEV (reference sequence). The junction had 10 bases not matched to a gene; V was cut back by 6 bases and J by 1 base. As DNA, the CDR3 is TGTGCCAGCAGGCGGGTTGTTAGCGGGGTCCAAGAGACCCAGTACTTC. Translating it yields CASRRVVSGVQETQYF.

The chain's CDR3 is CASSLAGGGAGYTIYF. For the CDR3, the DNA is TGTGCCAGCAGTTTAGCCGGAGGAGGCGCCGGATACACCATATATTTT. The chain carries TRBV28 and TRBJ1-3; no firm D call. The CDR3 runs 16 residues. CDR1 MDHEN and CDR2 SYDVKM come from the germline V gene. V dropped 2 bases and J dropped 8 bases, with 19 bases sitting between them. Drawing the rest from reference TRBV28 and TRBJ1-3, the complete variable domain is DVKVTQSSRYLVKRTGEKVFLECVQDMDHENMFWYRQDPGLGLRLIYFSYDVKMKEKGDIPEGYSVSREKKERFSLILESASTNQTSMYLCASSLAGGGAGYTIYFGEGSWLTVV.

The J gene is TRBJ1-4, the V gene TRBV6-6; D remains unclear. CDR1 and CDR2 (germline): MNHNY, SVGAGI (reference sequence). Deletions cut 4 bases from V and 4 bases from J, with 10 bases between. The CDR3 runs 14 residues. CDR3 amino acids: CASSSVAINEKLFF. As DNA, the CDR3 is TGTGCCAGCAGTTCGGTAGCGATTAATGAAAAACTGTTTTTT.

The chain has TRBV10-1 and TRBJ2-5, with 10 bases that match TRBD2. This CDR3 is 17 amino acids long. V trimming: 7 bases; J trimming: 4 bases; junction bases outside the gene matches: 15. Germline V lookup: CDR1 WNHNN, CDR2 SYGVQD (reference sequence). The CDR3 spells CASTNQGLAEPPETQYF. The CDR3 coding sequence is TGCGCCAGCACGAACCAAGGACTAGCGGAGCCCCCAGAGACCCAGTACTTC.

V is TRBV9 and J is TRBJ2-3; possible D gene TRBD1, 5 bases. The CDR3 has 14 amino acids. CDR1 and CDR2 from the germline V gene are SGDLS and YYNGEE. V shed 3 bases and J shed 5 bases, with 13 bases lying between them. The CDR3 DNA sequence: TGTGCCAGCAGCGAGGGGCCCCGAGGAGATACGCAGTATTTT. It is translated as CASSEGPRGDTQYF.

This rearrangement joins TRBV5-4 to TRBJ2-7; 7 bases are a match to TRBD1. CDR3 length: 14 residues. The V and J ends lost 0 bases and 4 bases, in that order; junction bases with no gene match: 4. CDR1 and CDR2 from the germline V gene are SGHNT and YYREEE (reference sequence). The CDR3 sequence is CASSLGPTGYEQYF. The CDR3 DNA sequence: TGTGCCAGCAGCTTGGGCCCGACAGGGTACGAGCAGTACTTC. Based on the CDR3 plus reference TRBV5-4 and TRBJ2-7, the full variable domain is ETGVTQSPTHLIKTRGQQVTLRCSSQSGHNTVSWYQQALGQGPQFIFQYYREEENGRGNFPPRFSGLQFPNYSSELNVNALELDDSALYLCASSLGPTGYEQYFGPGTRLTVT.

In this sample, this clone turned up once. The chain is built from TRBV7-2 and TRBJ2-4, with a weak D call TRBD2 (6 bases). Germline CDR1 is SGHTA and CDR2 is FQGNSA. V lost 4 bases to trimming and J lost 8 bases, with 12 bases between them. This CDR3 region has 13 residues. The CDR3 DNA sequence: TGTGCCAGCAGCTCTTCGGGGAGGTACATTCAGTACTTC. Amino acid sequence: CASSSSGRYIQYF.

The chain has TRBV28 and TRBJ1-6; 7 bases align to TRBD1. This CDR3 has 14 amino acids. The V and J ends lost 7 bases and 6 bases, in that order; junction bases with no gene match: 6. Germline CDR1 and CDR2: MDHEN and SYDVKM. In nucleotides, the CDR3 is TGTGCCAGCATTGGGGACAGTCGTAATTCACCCCTCCACTTT. Its translation is CASIGDSRNSPLHF.

The chain has TRBV6-2 or TRBV6-3 and TRBJ1-1, with TRBD1 as a possible D gene (6 bases). From germline, CDR1 is MNHEY and CDR2 SVGEGT. V gave up 2 bases and J gave up 6 bases, with 13 bases separating them. This CDR3 comprises 14 residues. The CDR3 coding sequence is TGTGCCAGCAGTTACCTTACAGGGATGTCTGAAGCTTTCTTT. As protein: CASSYLTGMSEAFF.

This rearrangement joins TRBV7-9 to TRBJ1-5; D unclear. Trimming removed 3 bases from V and 4 bases from J, with 19 bases in between. This CDR3 has 17 residues. Germline V gene lookup returns CDR1 SEHNR and CDR2 FQNEAQ (reference sequence). CDR3 nucleotides: TGTGCCAGCAGCTTGGTCTTAGGAGAGGCGGGAAATCAGCCCCAGCATTTT. This translates into CASSLVLGEAGNQPQHF.

This clone was found a few times. The chain links TRBV5-6 to TRBJ1-1; TRBD1 matches at 8 bases. The CDR3 spans 15 residues. Germline V CDR1 and CDR2: SGHDT, YYEEEE. J lost 4 bases, V lost 2 bases, and 7 bases had no gene match. CDR3 amino acids: CASSFMTGVGTEAFF. CDR3 in DNA: TGTGCCAGCAGCTTCATGACAGGGGTGGGCACTGAAGCTTTCTTT.

V is TRBV5-4 and J is TRBJ2-7, with 11 bases lining up with TRBD2. The CDR3 extends over 16 amino acids. Germline-derived CDR1 and CDR2 are SGHNT and YYREEE (reference sequence). The trim removed 4 bases at V and 7 bases at J, leaving 13 bases unmatched. The CDR3 bases are TGTGCCAGCAGCCCTATTGAGACTAGCGGGGCTCGGGAGCAGTACTTC. This sequence encodes CASSPIETSGAREQYF. The variable domain in full, completed from reference TRBV5-4 and TRBJ2-7, reads ETGVTQSPTHLIKTRGQQVTLRCSSQSGHNTVSWYQQALGQGPQFIFQYYREEENGRGNFPPRFSGLQFPNYSSELNVNALELDDSALYLCASSPIETSGAREQYFGPGTRLTVT.

V and J are TRBV7-2 and TRBJ1-2, with TRBD1 matching 8 bases. The CDR3 consists of 14 residues. Trimming cost V 5 bases and J 7 bases; bases outside gene matches: 9. CDR1 and CDR2 (germline): SGHTA, FQGNSA. CDR3 nucleotides: TGTGCCAGCAGCCAGTATCAGGGGGCGGGTGGCTACACCTTC. Translation gives CASSQYQGAGGYTF.

The chain carries TRBV5-4 and TRBJ2-7; tentatively, D is TRBD1 (6 bases). CDR1 SGHNT and CDR2 YYREEE come from the germline V gene (reference sequence). Trimming took 0 bases from V and 0 from J, leaving 10 bases between them. This CDR3 is 15 amino acids long. CDR3 in amino acids: CASSLGQAISYEQYF. As DNA, the CDR3 is TGTGCCAGCAGCTTGGGACAGGCGATCTCCTACGAGCAGTACTTC.

The V gene is TRBV4-1, the J gene TRBJ1-6; D might be TRBD1 (5 bases). Germline V gene data show CDR1 as MGHRA and CDR2 as YSYEKL. The CDR3 totals 15 residues. Deletions cut 4 bases from V and 7 bases from J, with 14 bases between. The CDR3 DNA follows: TGCGCCAGCAGCCCCTGGGGCAGGTTCAATTCACCCCTCCACTTT. Amino acid sequence: CASSPWGRFNSPLHF.

The chain links TRBV7-9 to TRBJ2-7; TRBD1 is a possible D gene (5 bases). From germline, CDR1 is SEHNR and CDR2 FQNEAQ (reference sequence). CDR3 length equals 12 residues. Deletions cut 4 bases from V and 4 bases from J, with 8 bases between. The CDR3 region has the DNA TGTGCCAGCAGCTCTCAGGGTTACGAGCAGTACTTC. This encodes CASSSQGYEQYF.

The V gene is TRBV27, the J gene TRBJ1-6; 7 bases match TRBD1. The V and J ends lost 6 bases and 7 bases, in that order; junction bases with no gene match: 12. The CDR3 consists of 16 residues. CDR1 and CDR2 (germline): MNHEY, SMNVEV (reference sequence). CDR3 sequence reads: CASSPGQVMSNSPLHF. CDR3 sequence (DNA): TGTGCCAGCAGCCCTGGACAGGTCATGTCAAATTCACCCCTCCACTTT.

The chain uses TRBV29-1 and TRBJ2-2; a weak D match, TRBD2 (5 bases). The germline V gene has CDR1 SQVTM and CDR2 ANQGSEA. Between the trimmed V and J ends, which lost 4 bases and 4 bases, there was a span of 7 bases. The CDR3 totals 12 residues. This chain's CDR3 is CSVAGSTGELFF. CDR3 DNA sequence: TGCAGCGTTGCGGGGAGCACCGGGGAGCTGTTTTTT.

The chain's CDR3 is CATSGSGTDTQYF. The CDR3 coding sequence is TGTGCCACCAGTGGGTCAGGGACAGATACGCAGTATTTT. The chain joins TRBV24-1 to TRBJ2-3, with a weak D call TRBD1 (5 bases). The CDR3 is made up of 13 amino acids. Germline V gene lookup returns CDR1 KGHDR and CDR2 SFDVKD. V lost 5 bases, J lost 3 bases, and 8 bases lay in between.

The V gene is TRBV10-3, the J gene TRBJ1-2; possible D gene TRBD1, 5 bases. The CDR3 sequence is 12 residues long. Germline CDR1 ENHRY, CDR2 SYGVKD. Between the trimmed V and J ends, which lost 4 bases and 6 bases, there was a span of 9 bases. CDR3 protein: CAISGQLDGYTF. CDR3 nucleotide sequence: TGTGCCATCAGTGGACAGTTGGATGGCTACACCTTC.

The chain's CDR3 is CASSRNRNYEQYF. In DNA form, the CDR3 reads TGTGCCAGTAGTAGGAACAGAAACTACGAGCAGTACTTC. The genes are TRBV19 and TRBJ2-7; D remains ambiguous. V was clipped by 4 bases and J by 3 bases, with 10 bases between them. The CDR3 loop spans 13 amino acids. CDR1 is LNHDA and CDR2 is SQIVND in the germline V gene (reference sequence). Based on the CDR3 plus reference TRBV19 and TRBJ2-7, the full variable domain is DGGITQSPKYLFRKEGQNVTLSCEQNLNHDAMYWYRQDPGQGLRLIYYSQIVNDFQKGDIAEGYSVSREKKESFPLTVTSAQKNPTAFYLCASSRNRNYEQYFGPGTRLTVT.

V gene TRBV5-1 combines with J gene TRBJ2-5, with TRBD2 matching over 7 bases. The J segment lost 4 bases and the V segment lost 4 bases, leaving 4 bases of the junction unmatched. Germline loops: CDR1 SGHRS, CDR2 YFSETQ. CDR3 size: 13 residues. CDR3 protein: CASSVGLSETQYF. For the CDR3, the DNA is TGCGCCAGCAGCGTGGGACTATCAGAGACCCAGTACTTC.